This TCR beta chain stems from a study of T cell responses to AZD1222 COVID-19 vaccine. Whole-study results and caveats: Vaccine-related CD4 TCRs covered spike, predominating at 160-218 and 743-854.

As for this clone: Its antigen is still unknown.

Germline CDR1 and CDR2: MNHEY and SVGEGT. CDR3 size: 16 residues. J lost 4 bases, V lost 6 bases, and 12 bases had no gene match. This table comes from immunoSEQ multiplex PCR, and its TCRdb copy is limited to in-frame clones, with some not included. The repertoire holds 140,000 or so clones, around 90% seen once, with approximately 4.3% in the top ten. Sequenced material: peripheral blood, taken 28 days after the second AZD1222 dose. The receptor comes from an adult who received the AZD1222 COVID-19 vaccine. V gene TRBV6-2 or TRBV6-3 combines with J gene TRBJ2-5; 9 nucleotides line up with TRBD1. The CDR3 protein is CASSPTLDRGGETQYF. CDR3 bases: TGTGCCAGCAGCCCAACCTTGGACAGGGGAGGAGAGACCCAGTACTTC.